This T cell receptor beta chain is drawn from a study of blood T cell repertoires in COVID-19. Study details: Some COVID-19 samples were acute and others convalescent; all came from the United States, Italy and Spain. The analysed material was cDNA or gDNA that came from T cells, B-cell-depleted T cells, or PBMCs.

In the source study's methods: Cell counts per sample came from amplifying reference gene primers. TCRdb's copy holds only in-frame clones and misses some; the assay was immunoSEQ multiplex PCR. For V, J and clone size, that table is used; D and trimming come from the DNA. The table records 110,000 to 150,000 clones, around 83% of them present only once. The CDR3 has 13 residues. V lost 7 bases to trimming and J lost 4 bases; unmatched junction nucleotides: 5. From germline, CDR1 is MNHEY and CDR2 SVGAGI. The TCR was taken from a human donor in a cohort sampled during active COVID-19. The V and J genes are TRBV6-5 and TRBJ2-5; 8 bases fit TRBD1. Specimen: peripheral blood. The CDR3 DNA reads TGTGCCAGCACCCAGACAGGGGTAGAGACCCAGTACTTC. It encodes CASTQTGVETQYF.